The sequence of this TCR beta chain was determined in a study of Graves' ophthalmopathy and Graves' hyperthyroidism. The wider study: Peripheral blood sampling preceded any treatment and occurred at initial diagnosis.

Ophthalmopathy absent within 18 months of follow-up marked hyperthyroidism as stable. TCR beta CDR3 regions were amplified from RNA transcripts. The authors performed first-round RT-PCR with HTBI primers and then a second-round multiplex PCR. TCRdb used MiXCR to reprocess the multiplex PCR reads, holding one entry per CDR3 protein. The sample consists of about 380,000 distinct CDR3 sequences, approximately 15% of them appearing once. Germline V CDR1 and CDR2: KGHDR, SFDVKD. This CDR3 has 14 residues. The V end lost 9 bases, the J end lost 1 base, and 12 bases lay between the germline ends. This clonotype showed up many times.

Source material: peripheral blood. The chain employs TRBV24-1 and TRBJ1-5; no firm D call. The TCR was taken from a woman under 30 with stable Graves' hyperthyroidism. The CDR3 region has the DNA TGTGCCACCTTTTTGGCTACGAGCAATCAGCCCCAGCATTTT. Translated, it gives CATFLATSNQPQHF.